This record looks at one T cell receptor (beta chain) sequence and its context. These data belong to a study of monozygotic twins with inflammatory bowel disease. The CDR3 has 19 residues. Germline loops: CDR1 SGHRS, CDR2 YFSETQ. After re-calling the 5' RACE reads, TCRdb lists one entry per CDR3 protein, DNA absent. The sample holds approximately 400,000 distinct CDR3 sequences. This receptor was taken from a human donor with ulcerative colitis or Crohn's disease, or a healthy co-twin of an affected twin (not recorded which). The sample was blood. The J gene is TRBJ2-2, the V gene TRBV5-1; TCRdb outputs TRBD1, but without DNA this stays unchecked. CDR3 residues: CASSLAEYRGALNTGELFF. Looking up the rest from reference TRBV5-1 and TRBJ2-2 gives the full variable domain: KAGVTQTPRYLIKTRGQQVTLSCSPISGHRSVSWYQQTPGQGLQFLFEYFSETQRNKGNFPGRFSGRQFSNSRSEMNVSTLELGDSALYLCASSLAEYRGALNTGELFFGEGSRLTVL.